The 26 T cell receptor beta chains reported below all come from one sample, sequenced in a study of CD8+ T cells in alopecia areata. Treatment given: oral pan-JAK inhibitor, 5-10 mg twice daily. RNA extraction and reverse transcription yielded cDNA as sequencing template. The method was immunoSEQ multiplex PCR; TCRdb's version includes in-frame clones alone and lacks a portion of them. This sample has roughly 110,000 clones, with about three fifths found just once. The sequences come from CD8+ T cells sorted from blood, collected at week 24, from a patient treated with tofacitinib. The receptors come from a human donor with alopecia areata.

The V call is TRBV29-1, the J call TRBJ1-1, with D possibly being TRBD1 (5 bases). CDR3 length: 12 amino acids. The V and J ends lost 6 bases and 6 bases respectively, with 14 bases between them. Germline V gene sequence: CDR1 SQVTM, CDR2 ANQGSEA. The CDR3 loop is CSVPSGGAEAFF. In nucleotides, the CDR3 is TGCAGCGTCCCATCGGGGGGGGCTGAAGCTTTCTTT.

CDR3 loop: CASSLGPTSDLHF. CDR3 in DNA: TGTGCCAGCAGCTTAGGGCCGACATCAGACCTCCACTTT. The chain links TRBV13 to TRBJ1-6; D remains ambiguous. The V gene lost 0 bases and the J gene lost 15 bases, with 12 bases spanning the gap. The CDR3 contains 13 residues. Looked up from germline, CDR1 is PRHDT and CDR2 is FYEKMQ (reference sequence).

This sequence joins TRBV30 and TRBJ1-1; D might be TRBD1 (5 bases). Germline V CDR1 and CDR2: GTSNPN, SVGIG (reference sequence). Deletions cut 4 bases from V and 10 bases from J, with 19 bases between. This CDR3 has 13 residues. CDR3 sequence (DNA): TGTGCCTGGACCTCTCAGGGTGTTGTGCCAGCTTTCTTT. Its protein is CAWTSQGVVPAFF.

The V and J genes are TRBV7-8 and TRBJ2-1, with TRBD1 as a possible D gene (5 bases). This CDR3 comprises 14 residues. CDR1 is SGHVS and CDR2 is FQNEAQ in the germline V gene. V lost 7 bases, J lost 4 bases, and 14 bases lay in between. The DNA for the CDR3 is TGTGCCAGCACCCCAGGGCCCCCTTACAATGAGCAGTTCTTC. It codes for CASTPGPPYNEQFF.

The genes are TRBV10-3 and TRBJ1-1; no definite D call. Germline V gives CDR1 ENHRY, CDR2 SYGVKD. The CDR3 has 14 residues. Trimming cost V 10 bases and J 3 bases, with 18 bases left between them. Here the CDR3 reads CATSTAPRDTEAFF. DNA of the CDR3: TGTGCCACCTCTACAGCGCCGCGGGACACTGAAGCTTTCTTT.

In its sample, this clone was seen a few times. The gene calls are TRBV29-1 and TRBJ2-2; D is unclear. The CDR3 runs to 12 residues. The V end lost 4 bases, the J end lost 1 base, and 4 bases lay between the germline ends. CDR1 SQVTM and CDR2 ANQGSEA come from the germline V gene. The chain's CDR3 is CSVVKNTGELFF. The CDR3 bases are TGCAGCGTTGTAAAGAACACCGGGGAGCTGTTTTTT.

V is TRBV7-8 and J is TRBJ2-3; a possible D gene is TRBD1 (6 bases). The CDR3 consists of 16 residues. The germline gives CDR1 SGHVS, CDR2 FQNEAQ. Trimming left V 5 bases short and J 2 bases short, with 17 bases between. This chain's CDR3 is CASSTPTGLFTDTQYF. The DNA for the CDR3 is TGTGCCAGCAGCACCCCGACAGGACTCTTCACAGATACGCAGTATTTT. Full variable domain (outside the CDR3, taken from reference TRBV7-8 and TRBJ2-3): GAGVSQSPRYKVAKRGQDVALRCDPISGHVSLFWYQQALGQGPEFLTYFQNEAQLDKSGLPSDRFFAERPEGSVSTLKIQRTQQEDSAVYLCASSTPTGLFTDTQYFGPGTRLTVL.

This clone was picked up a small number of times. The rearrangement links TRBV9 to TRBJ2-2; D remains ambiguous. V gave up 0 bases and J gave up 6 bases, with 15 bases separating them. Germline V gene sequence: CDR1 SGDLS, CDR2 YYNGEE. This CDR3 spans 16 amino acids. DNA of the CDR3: TGTGCCAGCAGCGTAGGACGGCAGAACCGGGCCGGGGAGCTGTTTTTT. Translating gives CASSVGRQNRAGELFF.

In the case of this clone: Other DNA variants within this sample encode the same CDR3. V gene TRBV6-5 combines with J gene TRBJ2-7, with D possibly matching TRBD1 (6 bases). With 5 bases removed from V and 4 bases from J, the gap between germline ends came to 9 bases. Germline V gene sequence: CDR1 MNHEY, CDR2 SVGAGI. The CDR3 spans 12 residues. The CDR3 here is CASSPTGYEQYF. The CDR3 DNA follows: TGTGCCAGCAGTCCCACAGGGTACGAGCAGTACTTC.

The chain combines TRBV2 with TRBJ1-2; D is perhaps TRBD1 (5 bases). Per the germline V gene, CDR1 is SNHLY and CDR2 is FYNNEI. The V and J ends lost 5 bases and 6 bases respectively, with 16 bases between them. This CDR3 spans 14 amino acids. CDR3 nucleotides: TGTGCCAGCAGTAATCCAGGGTACGGGGATGGCTACACCTTC. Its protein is CASSNPGYGDGYTF.

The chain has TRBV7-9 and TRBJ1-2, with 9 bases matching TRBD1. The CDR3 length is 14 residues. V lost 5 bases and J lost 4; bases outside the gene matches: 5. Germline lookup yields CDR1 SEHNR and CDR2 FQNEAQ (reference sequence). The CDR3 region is CASSTDRGGYGYTF. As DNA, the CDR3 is TGTGCCAGCAGCACGGACAGGGGAGGCTATGGCTACACCTTC. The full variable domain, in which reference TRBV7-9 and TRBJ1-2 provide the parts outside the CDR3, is DTGVSQNPRHKITKRGQNVTFRCDPISEHNRLYWYRQTLGQGPEFLTYFQNEAQLEKSRLLSDRFSAERPKGSFSTLEIQRTEQGDSAMYLCASSTDRGGYGYTFGSGTRLTVV.

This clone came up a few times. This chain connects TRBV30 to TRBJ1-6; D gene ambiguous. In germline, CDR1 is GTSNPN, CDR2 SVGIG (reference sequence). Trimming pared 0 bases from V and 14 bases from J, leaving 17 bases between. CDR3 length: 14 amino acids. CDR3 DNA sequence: TGTGCCTGGAGTGTAAAAGGGAAGGGAAGAGCCCTCCACTTT. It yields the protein CAWSVKGKGRALHF. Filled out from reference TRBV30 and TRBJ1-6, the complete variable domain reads SQTIHQWPATLVQPVGSPLSLECTVEGTSNPNLYWYRQAAGRGLQLLFYSVGIGQISSEVPQNLSASRPQDRQFILSSKKLLLSDSGFYLCAWSVKGKGRALHFGNGTRLTVT.

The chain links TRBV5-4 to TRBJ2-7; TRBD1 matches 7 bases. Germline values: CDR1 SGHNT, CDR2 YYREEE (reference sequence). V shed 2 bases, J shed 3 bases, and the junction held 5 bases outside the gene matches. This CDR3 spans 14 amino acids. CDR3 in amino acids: CASSLRGRDYEQYF. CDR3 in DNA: TGTGCCAGCAGCTTAAGGGGGCGAGACTACGAGCAGTACTTC.

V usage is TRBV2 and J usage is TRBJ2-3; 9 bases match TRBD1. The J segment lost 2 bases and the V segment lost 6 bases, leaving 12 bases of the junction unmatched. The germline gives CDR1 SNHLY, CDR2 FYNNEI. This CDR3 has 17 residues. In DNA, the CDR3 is TGTGCCAGCAGGCCGGGGAGGACAGGGGAGTTCACAGATACGCAGTATTTT. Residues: CASRPGRTGEFTDTQYF.

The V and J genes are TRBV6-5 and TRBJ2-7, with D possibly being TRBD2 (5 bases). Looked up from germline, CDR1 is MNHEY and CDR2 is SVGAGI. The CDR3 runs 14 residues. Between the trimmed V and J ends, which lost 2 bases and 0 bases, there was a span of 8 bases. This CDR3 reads CASSYGTSSYEQYF. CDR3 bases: TGTGCCAGCAGTTACGGTACTAGCTCCTACGAGCAGTACTTC.

The CDR3 protein is CASTSPEDGQFF. For the CDR3, the DNA is TGTGCCAGCACCTCACCGGAGGATGGGCAGTTCTTC. The V gene is TRBV5-6, the J gene TRBJ2-1; D perhaps matches TRBD2 (5 bases). V was cut by 6 bases and J by 12 bases, with 16 bases left in between. The CDR3 is 12 amino acids. Germline loops: CDR1 SGHDT, CDR2 YYEEEE.

The CDR3 sequence: CSVEGVHSYEQYF. CDR3 DNA: TGCAGCGTTGAAGGGGTTCACTCCTACGAGCAGTACTTC. The V call is TRBV29-1, the J call TRBJ2-7; no reliable D call. Germline V gene data show CDR1 as SQVTM and CDR2 as ANQGSEA. V was shortened by 1 base and J by 0 bases, with 7 bases between the two germline ends. The CDR3 contains 13 residues.

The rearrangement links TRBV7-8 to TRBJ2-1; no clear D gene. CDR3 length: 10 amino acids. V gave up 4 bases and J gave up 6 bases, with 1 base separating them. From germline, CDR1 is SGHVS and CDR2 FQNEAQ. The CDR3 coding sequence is TGTGCCAGCAGCTCCAATGAGCAGTTCTTC. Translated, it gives CASSSNEQFF.

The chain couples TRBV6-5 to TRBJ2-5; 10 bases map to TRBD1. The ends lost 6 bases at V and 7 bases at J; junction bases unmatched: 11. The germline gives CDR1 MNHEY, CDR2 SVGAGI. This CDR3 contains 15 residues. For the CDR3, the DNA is TGTGCCAGCAGCAATCATCGGGACAGGGGTTTGACCCAGTACTTC. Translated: CASSNHRDRGLTQYF.

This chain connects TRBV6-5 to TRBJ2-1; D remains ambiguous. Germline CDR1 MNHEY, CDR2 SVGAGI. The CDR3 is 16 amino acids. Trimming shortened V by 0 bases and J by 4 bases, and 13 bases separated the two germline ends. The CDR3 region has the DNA TGTGCCAGCAGTTACTCGATTGTACAGTATTACAATGAGCAGTTCTTC. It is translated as CASSYSIVQYYNEQFF.

CDR3 sequence: CASSLTDRDYGYTF. DNA of the CDR3: TGTGCCAGCAGCTTAACCGACAGGGACTATGGCTACACCTTC. The chain has TRBV5-4 and TRBJ1-2; 7 bases map to TRBD1. The V segment lost 2 bases and the J segment 3 bases; nucleotides outside the gene matches: 4. Germline CDR1 SGHNT, CDR2 YYREEE (reference sequence). The CDR3 is made up of 14 amino acids. The variable domain in full, completed from reference TRBV5-4 and TRBJ1-2, reads ETGVTQSPTHLIKTRGQQVTLRCSSQSGHNTVSWYQQALGQGPQFIFQYYREEENGRGNFPPRFSGLQFPNYSSELNVNALELDDSALYLCASSLTDRDYGYTFGSGTRLTVV.

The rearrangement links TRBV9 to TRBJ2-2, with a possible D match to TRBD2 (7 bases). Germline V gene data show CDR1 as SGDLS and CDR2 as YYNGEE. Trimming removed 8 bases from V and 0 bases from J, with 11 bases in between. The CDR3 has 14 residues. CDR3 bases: TGTGCCAGTTGCGGGGGCTCGAACACCGGGGAGCTGTTTTTT. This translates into CASCGGSNTGELFF.

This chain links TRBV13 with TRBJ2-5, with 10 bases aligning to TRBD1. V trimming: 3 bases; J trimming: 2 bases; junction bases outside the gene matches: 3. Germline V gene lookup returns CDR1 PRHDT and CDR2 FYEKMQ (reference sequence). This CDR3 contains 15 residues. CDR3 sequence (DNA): TGTGCCAGCAGCTTCGGGACAGGGGTGCAAGAGACCCAGTACTTC. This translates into CASSFGTGVQETQYF.

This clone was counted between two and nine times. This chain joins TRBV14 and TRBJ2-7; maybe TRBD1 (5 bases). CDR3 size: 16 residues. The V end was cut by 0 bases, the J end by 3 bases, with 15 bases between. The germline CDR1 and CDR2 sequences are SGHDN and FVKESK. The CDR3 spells CASSQEPGQGLYEQYF. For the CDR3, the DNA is TGTGCCAGCAGCCAAGAACCCGGCCAGGGCCTCTACGAGCAGTACTTC.

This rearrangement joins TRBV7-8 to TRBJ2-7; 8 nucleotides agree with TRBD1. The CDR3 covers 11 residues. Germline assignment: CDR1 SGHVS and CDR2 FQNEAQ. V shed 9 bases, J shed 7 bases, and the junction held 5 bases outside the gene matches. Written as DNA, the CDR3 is TGTGCCAGTACTACAGGGGGGGAGCAGTACTTC. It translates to CASTTGGEQYF.

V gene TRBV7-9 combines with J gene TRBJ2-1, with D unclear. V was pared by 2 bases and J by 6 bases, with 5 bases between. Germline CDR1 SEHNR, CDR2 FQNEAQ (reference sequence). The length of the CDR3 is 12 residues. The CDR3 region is CASSLKSNEQFF. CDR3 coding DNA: TGTGCCAGCAGCTTAAAGAGCAATGAGCAGTTCTTC.